Listed below are T cell receptor beta chains from one sample, sequenced in a study of yellow fever vaccine responses in identical twins. TCRdb used MiXCR to reprocess the RT-PCR reads, holding one entry per CDR3 protein. The repertoire holds approximately 18,000 distinct CDR3 sequences, with about 56% as singletons. The material sequenced was T cells from blood (PBMCs), unsorted or a sorted subset (not recorded which), taken before or after yellow fever vaccination (not recorded which). The receptor set was obtained from a woman under 30 who received the yellow fever vaccine. Both conserved end residues are part of each CDR3. The order of the fields is V gene, J gene, CDR3 protein.

V gene: TRBV6-1; J gene: TRBJ1-1; CDR3 protein: CASSEVAPNTEAFF
V gene: TRBV20-1; J gene: TRBJ2-1; CDR3 protein: CSARDRYSGVYNEQFF
V gene: TRBV6-4; J gene: TRBJ2-1; CDR3 protein: CASSDGTSNEQFF
V gene: TRBV11-3; J gene: TRBJ2-3; CDR3 protein: CASSLITDTQYF
V gene: TRBV6-2/TRBV6-3; J gene: TRBJ2-1; CDR3 protein: CASSYGLATIGEQFF
V gene: TRBV28; J gene: TRBJ2-1; CDR3 protein: CASSPRTGRYNEQFF
V gene: TRBV19; J gene: TRBJ2-5; CDR3 protein: CASSILTSAQYQETQYF
V gene: TRBV6-1; J gene: TRBJ2-1; CDR3 protein: CASSGTSGEQFF
V gene: TRBV6-4; J gene: TRBJ1-2; CDR3 protein: CASSDSRDSYGYTF
V gene: TRBV7-9; J gene: TRBJ1-1; CDR3 protein: CASSLGSGGRTTEAFF
V gene: TRBV20-1; J gene: TRBJ1-1; CDR3 protein: CSARALNTEAFF
V gene: TRBV11-3; J gene: TRBJ1-1; CDR3 protein: CASSSPVWNTEAFF